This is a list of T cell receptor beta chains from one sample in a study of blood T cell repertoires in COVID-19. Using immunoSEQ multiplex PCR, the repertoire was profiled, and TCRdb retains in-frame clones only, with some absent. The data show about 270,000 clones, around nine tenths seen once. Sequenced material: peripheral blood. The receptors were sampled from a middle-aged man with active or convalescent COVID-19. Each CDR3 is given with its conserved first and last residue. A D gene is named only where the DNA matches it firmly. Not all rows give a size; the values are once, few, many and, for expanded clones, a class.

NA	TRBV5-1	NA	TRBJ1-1	CASSLGEGTEAFF	TGCGCCAGCAGCTTAGGGGAGGGGACTGAAGCTTTCTTT
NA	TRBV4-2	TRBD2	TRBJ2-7	CASSFWRAGGAYEQYF	TGTGCCAGCAGCTTTTGGAGAGCGGGAGGGGCCTACGAGCAGTACTTC
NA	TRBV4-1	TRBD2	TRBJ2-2	CASNPTSGGAANTGELFF	TGCGCCAGCAACCCGACTAGCGGGGGAGCCGCGAACACCGGGGAGCTGTTTTTT
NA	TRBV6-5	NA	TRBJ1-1	CASSWARERSTEAFF	TGTGCCAGCAGTTGGGCTAGGGAGCGAAGCACTGAAGCTTTCTTT
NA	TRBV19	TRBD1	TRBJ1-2	CASSMRGGGGYTF	TGTGCCAGTAGTATGCGAGGGGGCGGCGGCTACACCTTC
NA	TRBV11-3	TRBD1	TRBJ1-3	CASSQRDSLSGNTIYF	TGTGCCAGCAGCCAGAGGGACAGTTTATCTGGAAACACCATATATTTT
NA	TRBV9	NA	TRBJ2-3	CASSAYSGVLYTDTQYF	TGTGCCAGCAGCGCGTACTCCGGGGTCTTATATACAGATACGCAGTATTTT
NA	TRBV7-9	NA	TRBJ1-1	CASSPPGPNTEAFF	TGTGCCAGCAGTCCACCGGGTCCGAACACTGAAGCTTTCTTT
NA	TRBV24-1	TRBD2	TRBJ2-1	CATSVPRGGGAHEQFF	TGTGCCACCAGTGTACCTCGGGGCGGGGGGGCCCATGAGCAGTTCTTC
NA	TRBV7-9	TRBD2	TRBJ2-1	CASSPPSGNYNEQFF	TGTGCCAGCAGCCCCCCTAGCGGGAACTACAATGAGCAGTTCTTC
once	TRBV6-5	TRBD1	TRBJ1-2	CASSYRTGDGYTF	TGTGCCAGCAGTTACCGGACAGGGGATGGCTACACCTTC
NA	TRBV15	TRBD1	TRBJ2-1	CATSSTAGGAAYNEQFF	TGTGCCACCAGCAGTACCGCAGGGGGCGCCGCCTACAATGAGCAGTTCTTC
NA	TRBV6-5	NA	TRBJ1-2	CASSYSPQGPNYGYTF	TGTGCCAGCAGTTACAGCCCACAGGGACCTAACTATGGCTACACCTTC